These 9 T cell receptor beta chains came from one sample sequenced in a study of T cells in Graves' hyperthyroidism and ophthalmopathy. The investigators amplified TCR beta CDR3 regions from RNA transcripts. An initial round of RT-PCR targeting the TCR CDR3 relied on the HTBI primer set. TCRdb processed the multiplex PCR reads anew with MiXCR; each CDR3 protein has one entry. This table has approximately 700,000 distinct CDR3 sequences, about 45% appearing once. Sequencing input: peripheral blood or thyroid tissue (not recorded which). These receptors came from an adult man with Graves' disease, either hyperthyroidism or ophthalmopathy (not recorded which).

This clonotype was seen many times. This chain links TRBV19 with TRBJ1-2; D uncertain. CDR1 LNHDA and CDR2 SQIVND come from the germline V gene (reference sequence). V lost 4 bases to trimming and J lost 5 bases, with 8 bases between them. The CDR3 contains 12 residues. CDR3 in DNA: TGTGCCAGTAGTACATCGGGTTATGGCTACACCTTC. Protein sequence: CASSTSGYGYTF.

The chain carries TRBV14 and TRBJ2-7, with D possibly being TRBD1 (6 bases). Trimming removed 6 bases from V and 2 bases from J, with 17 bases in between. The germline gives CDR1 SGHDN, CDR2 FVKESK. CDR3 length equals 15 residues. The CDR3 spells CASSYRAGDAYEQYF. DNA of the CDR3: TGTGCCAGCAGTTACAGGGCAGGGGACGCCTACGAGCAGTACTTC.

This clonotype was recorded only once. V is TRBV7-6 and J is TRBJ1-6; D unresolved. From germline, CDR1 is SGHVS and CDR2 FNYEAQ. The CDR3 has 15 amino acids. Trimming left V 5 bases short and J 10 bases short, with 18 bases between. This CDR3 reads CASSRSGPLESPLHF. For the CDR3, the DNA is TGTGCCAGCAGCCGATCCGGGCCTCTAGAATCACCCCTCCACTTT.

This clonotype was seen a single time. V is TRBV11-2 and J is TRBJ1-5; no firm D call. The CDR3 length is 10 residues. V lost 5 bases and J lost 14, with 10 bases in between. Germline values: CDR1 SGHAT, CDR2 FQNNGV. The CDR3 region is CASSPSYEHF. The CDR3 DNA sequence: TGTGCCAGCAGCCCCTCCTACGAGCATTTT.

As for this clonotype: A junction boundary mismatches the germline segment, possibly from a read error. The genes are TRBV5-1 and TRBJ1-4; TRBD1 aligns across 7 bases. The germline gives CDR1 SGHRS, CDR2 YFSETQ. This CDR3 comprises 15 residues. This chain's CDR3 is CASSPRQGRNGKLFF. As DNA, the CDR3 is TGTGCCAGCAGCCCCCGACAGGGAAGAAATGGAAAACTGTTTTTT.

The chain carries TRBV6-1 and TRBJ1-2; weak D call: TRBD1 (6 bases). Trimming stripped 6 bases from V and 5 bases from J, with 16 bases between. Germline CDR1 reads MNHNS; CDR2 reads SASEGT. CDR3 length: 14 residues. CDR3 protein: CASRPPGARYGYTF. As DNA, the CDR3 is TGTGCCAGCAGACCCCCAGGGGCTCGATATGGCTACACCTTC.

The chain uses TRBV2 and TRBJ1-4; D not certain. V was pared by 2 bases and J by 4 bases, with 8 bases between. This CDR3 spans 14 amino acids. Germline V gives CDR1 SNHLY, CDR2 FYNNEI. CDR3 nucleotides: TGTGCCAGCAGTGAACCCCTGGGTAATGAAAAACTGTTTTTT. As protein: CASSEPLGNEKLFF.

Notes on this clonotype: No DNA is shown, since the ends of the CDR3 on it are uncertain; the CDR3 is the one TCRdb lists. The J gene is TRBJ2-7, the V gene TRBV11-2; TRBD1 is taken as the D call from the table, unchecked against the DNA. The CDR3 length equals 17 residues, ends included. Germline-derived CDR1 and CDR2 are SGHAT and FQNNGV. CDR3 amino acids: CASSLFGDGTGGAPGYF.

This clonotype was seen more than once but under ten times. The chain employs TRBV2 and TRBJ2-7, with unresolved D. Germline V gene sequence: CDR1 SNHLY, CDR2 FYNNEI. The CDR3 covers 15 residues. Between the trimmed V and J ends, which lost 6 bases and 2 bases, there was a span of 17 bases. In DNA form, the CDR3 reads TGTGCCAGCAGGGAAAGTTCTGCATCTACCTACGAGCAGTACTTC. Translated, it gives CASRESSASTYEQYF.